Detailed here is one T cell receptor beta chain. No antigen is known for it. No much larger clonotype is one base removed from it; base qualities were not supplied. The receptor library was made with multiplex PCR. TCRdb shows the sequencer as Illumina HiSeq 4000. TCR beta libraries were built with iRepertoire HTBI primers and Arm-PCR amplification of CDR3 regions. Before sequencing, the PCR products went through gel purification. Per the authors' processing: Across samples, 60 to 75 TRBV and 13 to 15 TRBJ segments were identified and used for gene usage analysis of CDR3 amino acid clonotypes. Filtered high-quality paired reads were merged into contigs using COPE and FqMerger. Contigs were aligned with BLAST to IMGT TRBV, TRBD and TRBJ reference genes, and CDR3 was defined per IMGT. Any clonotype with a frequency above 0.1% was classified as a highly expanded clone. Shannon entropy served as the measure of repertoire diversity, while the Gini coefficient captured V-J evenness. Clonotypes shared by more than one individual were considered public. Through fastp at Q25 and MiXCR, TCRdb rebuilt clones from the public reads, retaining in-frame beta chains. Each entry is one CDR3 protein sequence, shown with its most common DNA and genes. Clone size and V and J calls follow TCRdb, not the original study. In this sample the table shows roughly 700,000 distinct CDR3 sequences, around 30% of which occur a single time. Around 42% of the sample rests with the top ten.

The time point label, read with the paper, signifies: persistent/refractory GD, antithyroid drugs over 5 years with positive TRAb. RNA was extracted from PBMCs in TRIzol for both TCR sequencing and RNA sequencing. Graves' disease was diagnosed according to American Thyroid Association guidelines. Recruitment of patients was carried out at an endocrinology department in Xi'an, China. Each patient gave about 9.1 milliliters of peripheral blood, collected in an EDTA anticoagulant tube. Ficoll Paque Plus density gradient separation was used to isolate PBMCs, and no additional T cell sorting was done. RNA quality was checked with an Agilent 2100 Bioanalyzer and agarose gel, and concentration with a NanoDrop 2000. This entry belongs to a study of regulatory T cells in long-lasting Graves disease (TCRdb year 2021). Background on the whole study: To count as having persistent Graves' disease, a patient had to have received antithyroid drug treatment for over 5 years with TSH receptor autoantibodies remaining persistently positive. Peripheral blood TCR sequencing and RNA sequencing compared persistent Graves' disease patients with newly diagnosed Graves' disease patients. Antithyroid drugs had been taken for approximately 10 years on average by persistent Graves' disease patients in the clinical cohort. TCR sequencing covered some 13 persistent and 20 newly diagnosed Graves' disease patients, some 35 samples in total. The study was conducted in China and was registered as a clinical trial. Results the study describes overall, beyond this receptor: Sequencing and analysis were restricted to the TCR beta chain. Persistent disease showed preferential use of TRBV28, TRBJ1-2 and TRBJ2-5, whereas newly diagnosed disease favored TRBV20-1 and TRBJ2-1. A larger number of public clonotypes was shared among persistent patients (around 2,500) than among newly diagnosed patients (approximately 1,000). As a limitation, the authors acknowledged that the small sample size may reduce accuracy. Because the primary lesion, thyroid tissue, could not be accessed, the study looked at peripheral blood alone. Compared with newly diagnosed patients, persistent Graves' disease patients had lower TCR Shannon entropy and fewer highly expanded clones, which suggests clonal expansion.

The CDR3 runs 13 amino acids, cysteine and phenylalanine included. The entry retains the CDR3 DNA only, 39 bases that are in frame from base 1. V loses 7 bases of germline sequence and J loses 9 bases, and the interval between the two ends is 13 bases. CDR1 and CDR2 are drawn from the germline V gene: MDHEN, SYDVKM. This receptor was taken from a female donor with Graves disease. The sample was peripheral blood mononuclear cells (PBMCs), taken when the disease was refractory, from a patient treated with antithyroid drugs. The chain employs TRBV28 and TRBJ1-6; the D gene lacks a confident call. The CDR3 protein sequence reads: CASTHQNSSPLHF. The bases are TGTGCCAGCACCCACCAGAACAGTTCACCCCTCCACTTT. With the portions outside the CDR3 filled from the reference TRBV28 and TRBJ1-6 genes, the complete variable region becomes DVKVTQSSRYLVKRTGEKVFLECVQDMDHENMFWYRQDPGLGLRLIYFSYDVKMKEKGDIPEGYSVSREKKERFSLILESASTNQTSMYLCASTHQNSSPLHFGNGTRLTVT.